The 7 T cell receptor beta chains reported below all come from one sample, sequenced in a study of T cells after yellow fever vaccination. TCRdb analysed the 5' RACE reads with MiXCR anew, one entry per CDR3 protein. Seen here are 450,000 to 600,000 distinct CDR3 sequences, roughly 14% observed once, and the top ten hold more than 12%. This specimen was PBMCs, taken on the day of the yellow fever booster vaccination. The receptors stem from a man aged 25 to 40 who received the YFV17D yellow fever vaccine.

This chain links TRBV18 with TRBJ1-1; D uncertain. From germline, CDR1 is KGHSH and CDR2 LQKENI. This CDR3 is built from 14 residues. Trimming took off 3 bases at V and 4 bases at J, with 12 bases between the two ends. For the CDR3, the DNA is TGTGCCAGCTCACCGTCTTCAGGCCGCACTGAAGCTTTCTTT. It codes for CASSPSSGRTEAFF.

V gene TRBV5-6 combines with J gene TRBJ2-1; tentative D call: TRBD2 (6 bases). V shed 3 bases and J shed 1 base, with 11 bases lying between them. Germline V lookup: CDR1 SGHDT, CDR2 YYEEEE. The CDR3 consists of 15 residues. Written as DNA, the CDR3 is TGTGCCAGCAGCTGGGGACTCCCGTCCTACAATGAGCAGTTCTTC. This sequence encodes CASSWGLPSYNEQFF.

The J gene is TRBJ2-6, the V gene TRBV11-2; D is unclear. Trimming cost V 5 bases and J 3 bases, with 5 bases left between them. Germline assignment: CDR1 SGHAT and CDR2 FQNNGV. The length of the CDR3 is 13 residues. The CDR3 sequence: CASSLLGANVLTF. The CDR3, as DNA: TGTGCCAGCAGCCTCCTTGGGGCCAACGTCCTGACTTTC.

This clonotype was observed a handful of times. The CDR3 sequence is CASTSSTGAVFEQYF. The DNA for the CDR3 is TGTGCCAGCACCAGCTCTACAGGGGCCGTCTTCGAGCAGTACTTC. The rearrangement joins TRBV5-4 to TRBJ2-7; 7 bases are a match to TRBD1. V shed 6 bases, J shed 6 bases, and the junction held 15 bases outside the gene matches. This CDR3 contains 15 residues. Germline V gene lookup returns CDR1 SGHNT and CDR2 YYREEE (reference sequence). Based on the CDR3 plus reference TRBV5-4 and TRBJ2-7, the full variable domain is ETGVTQSPTHLIKTRGQQVTLRCSSQSGHNTVSWYQQALGQGPQFIFQYYREEENGRGNFPPRFSGLQFPNYSSELNVNALELDDSALYLCASTSSTGAVFEQYFGPGTRLTVT.

The chain carries TRBV29-1 and TRBJ2-3, with D tentatively TRBD2 (6 bases). Trimming pared 6 bases from V and 6 bases from J, leaving 13 bases between. The CDR3 length is 12 residues. CDR1 and CDR2 from the germline V gene are SQVTM and ANQGSEA. In nucleotides, the CDR3 is TGCAGCGTGGAGGTAGGAGGGGATACGCAGTATTTT. As protein: CSVEVGGDTQYF.

This clonotype came up a few times. The chain couples TRBV5-1 to TRBJ2-7, with 8 bases matching TRBD2. CDR1 and CDR2 (germline): SGHRS, YFSETQ. The CDR3 loop spans 13 amino acids. J gave up 2 bases and V 6 bases, and 4 bases lay outside the gene matches. In DNA form, the CDR3 reads TGCGCCAGCACCTTTAGCGGGACCTACGAGCAGTACTTC. This translates into CASTFSGTYEQYF.

The chain combines TRBV20-1 with TRBJ1-5; TRBD1 aligns across 7 bases. Germline V gene data show CDR1 as DFQATT and CDR2 as SNEGSKA (reference sequence). V dropped 3 bases and J dropped 6; count of bases not matched to a gene: 17. The CDR3 has 17 amino acids. This CDR3 is CSARVIRGNGFGQPQHF. The CDR3, as DNA: TGCAGTGCTAGGGTGATCAGGGGGAACGGTTTTGGTCAGCCCCAGCATTTT.